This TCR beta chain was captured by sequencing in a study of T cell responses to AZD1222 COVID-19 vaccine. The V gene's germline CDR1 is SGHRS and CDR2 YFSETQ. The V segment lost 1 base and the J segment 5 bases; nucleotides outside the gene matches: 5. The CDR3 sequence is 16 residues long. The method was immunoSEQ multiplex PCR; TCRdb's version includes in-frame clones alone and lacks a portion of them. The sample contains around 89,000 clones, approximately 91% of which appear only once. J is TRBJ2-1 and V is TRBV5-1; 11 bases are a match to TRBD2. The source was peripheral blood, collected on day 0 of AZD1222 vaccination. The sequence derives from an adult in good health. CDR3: CASSLPGLAGNNEQFF. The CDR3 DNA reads TGCGCCAGCAGCTTGCCCGGACTAGCGGGCAACAATGAGCAGTTCTTC. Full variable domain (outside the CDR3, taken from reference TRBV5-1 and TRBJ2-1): KAGVTQTPRYLIKTRGQQVTLSCSPISGHRSVSWYQQTPGQGLQFLFEYFSETQRNKGNFPGRFSGRQFSNSRSEMNVSTLELGDSALYLCASSLPGLAGNNEQFFGPGTRLTVL.